A single sample is the source of the 9 T cell receptor beta chains below, sequenced in a study of blood T cell repertoires in COVID-19. This table comes from immunoSEQ multiplex PCR, and its TCRdb copy is limited to in-frame clones, with some not included. The data hold 50,000 or so clones, with 75% to 95% observed a single time. What was sequenced was peripheral blood. The receptors were gathered from a man aged 65 to 85 with active COVID-19.

The chain links TRBV6-4 to TRBJ1-2, with D perhaps TRBD1 (5 bases). The germline V gene encodes CDR1 MRHNA and CDR2 SNTAGT. CDR3 length equals 15 residues. V was pared by 6 bases and J by 3 bases, with 17 bases between. The CDR3 bases are TGTGCCAGCAGGACTTTGTATGGGGGGGACTATGGCTACACCTTC. This translates into CASRTLYGGDYGYTF.

This clone was detected once. This chain links TRBV7-6 with TRBJ2-5; 7 bases are a match to TRBD2. The junction had 4 bases not matched to a gene; V was cut back by 5 bases and J by 1 base. The germline gives CDR1 SGHVS, CDR2 FNYEAQ. The CDR3 consists of 14 residues. CDR3 nucleotide sequence: TGTGCCAGCAGCCCCTGGGGGGGCCAAGAGACCCAGTACTTC. It is translated as CASSPWGGQETQYF.

This clone was seen a single time. The chain couples TRBV28 to TRBJ2-3; 11 positions agree with TRBD2. Per germline, CDR1 MDHEN and CDR2 SYDVKM. The CDR3 totals 16 residues. With V trimmed by 2 bases and J by 6 bases, 7 bases remained unmatched. In DNA form, the CDR3 reads TGTGCCAGCAGTTTACCTAGCGGGGGGACGTTGGATACGCAGTATTTT. As protein: CASSLPSGGTLDTQYF.

This chain joins TRBV29-1 and TRBJ2-1, with 9 bases matching TRBD1. Germline loops: CDR1 SQVTM, CDR2 ANQGSEA. The CDR3 is 14 residues long. Trimming cost V 6 bases and J 4 bases; bases outside gene matches: 7. CDR3 residues: CSVLGQGNYNEQFF. The CDR3 nucleotides are TGCAGCGTCTTGGGACAGGGAAATTACAATGAGCAGTTCTTC.

This clone was seen more than once but under ten times. The CDR3 loop is CAWSRGLEETQYF. The CDR3 DNA reads as TGTGCCTGGAGTAGGGGACTAGAGGAGACCCAGTACTTC. The chain has TRBV30 and TRBJ2-5, with 8 bases fitting TRBD2. Germline CDR1 GTSNPN, CDR2 SVGIG (reference sequence). This CDR3 region has 13 residues. V shed 2 bases, J shed 5 bases, and the junction held 4 bases outside the gene matches.

The chain uses TRBV7-2 and TRBJ2-2, with 8 bases lining up with TRBD1. The V segment lost 1 base and the J segment 1 base; nucleotides outside the gene matches: 2. The germline CDR1 and CDR2 sequences are SGHTA and FQGNSA. The CDR3 runs to 16 residues. In DNA, the CDR3 is TGTGCCAGCAGCTTAGACAGGGGGGAGAACACCGGGGAGCTGTTTTTT. Its translation: CASSLDRGENTGELFF.

The CDR3 spells CSASGVQGPAREQYF. CDR3 sequence (DNA): TGCAGCGCCAGTGGGGTACAGGGGCCAGCACGCGAGCAGTACTTC. The chain is built from TRBV29-1 and TRBJ2-7; 7 bases match TRBD1. The germline V gene encodes CDR1 SQVTM and CDR2 ANQGSEA. Losses at the gene ends were 7 bases for V and 6 bases for J; bases not matched to a gene: 18. The CDR3 contains 15 residues.

This chain joins TRBV2 and TRBJ2-1, with TRBD2 matching over 7 bases. With V trimmed by 4 bases and J by 9 bases, 0 bases remained unmatched. This CDR3 has 11 amino acids. Germline V gene lookup returns CDR1 SNHLY and CDR2 FYNNEI. This CDR3 reads CASSGGSEQFF. CDR3 DNA: TGTGCCAGCAGTGGCGGGAGTGAGCAGTTCTTC.

The rearrangement links TRBV27 to TRBJ2-2; 15 bases agree with TRBD2. The CDR3 totals 16 residues. After removal of 6 bases from V and 8 bases from J, the junction contained 7 bases not matched to a gene. Germline V gives CDR1 MNHEY, CDR2 SMNVEV (reference sequence). The CDR3 sequence is CASRWTSGGASGELFF. CDR3 nucleotide sequence: TGTGCCAGCAGATGGACTAGCGGGGGGGCGTCGGGGGAGCTGTTTTTT.